This TCR beta chain was obtained from a study of CD8 T cells in ankylosing spondylitis. This clonotype was seen ten or more times. Germline V gives CDR1 SGHKS, CDR2 YYEKEE (reference sequence). The CDR3 covers 12 residues. Trimming took 4 bases from V and 4 from J, leaving 9 bases between them. TCRdb re-derived calls from the 5' RACE reads in MiXCR, one entry per CDR3 protein. This table holds approximately 100,000 distinct CDR3 sequences, about 8.3% found once. This TCR derives from a male donor with ankylosing spondylitis or in good health (not recorded which). This sequence joins TRBV5-5 and TRBJ2-7; no clear D gene. Sequences were obtained from blood, either unsorted or a sorted T cell fraction (not recorded which). The CDR3: CASSPDFYEQYF. Written as DNA, the CDR3 is TGTGCCAGCAGCCCCGACTTTTACGAGCAGTACTTC.